The 28 T cell receptor beta chains in this list originate from one sample, sequenced in a study of control samples from healthy donors and cancer patients. The assay was immunoSEQ multiplex PCR, and TCRdb's table has in-frame clones only and misses some. The sample consists of about 140,000 clones, about 89% of them appearing once. Sample: blood. These receptors came from a man aged 25-45 years in good health.

The chain combines TRBV19 with TRBJ1-5; D not resolved. The CDR3 contains 13 residues. Per the germline V gene, CDR1 is LNHDA and CDR2 is SQIVND (reference sequence). The V end lost 4 bases, the J end lost 4 bases, and 8 bases lay between the germline ends. CDR3 coding DNA: TGTGCCAGTAGTACGAATAGGAATCAGCCCCAGCATTTT. Its protein product is CASSTNRNQPQHF.

The chain has TRBV7-2 and TRBJ2-5; 8 bases are a match to TRBD1. CDR1 and CDR2 (germline): SGHTA, FQGNSA. The CDR3 consists of 14 residues. Trimming removed 5 bases from V and 5 bases from J; junction bases left unmatched: 7. As DNA, the CDR3 is TGTGCCAGCAGCCTGCGGACAGGGTTGGAGACCCAGTACTTC. This sequence encodes CASSLRTGLETQYF.

In its sample, this clone was seen once. The gene calls are TRBV19 and TRBJ2-3; D uncertain. The CDR3 has 15 residues. Per germline, CDR1 LNHDA and CDR2 SQIVND (reference sequence). Trimming cost V 4 bases and J 8 bases, with 19 bases left between them. The CDR3 DNA sequence: TGTGCCAGTAGTACCCCGGGCCCAGCGATAGGTACGCAGTATTTT. This codes for CASSTPGPAIGTQYF.

The chain has TRBV25-1 and TRBJ1-1, with 7 positions matching TRBD1. The germline V gene has CDR1 MGHDK and CDR2 SYGVNS. V dropped 3 bases and J dropped 1; count of bases not matched to a gene: 11. The CDR3 is 17 amino acids. CDR3 sequence reads: CASSEVLGGTANTEAFF. The CDR3 coding sequence is TGTGCCAGCAGTGAGGTACTTGGAGGGACAGCGAACACTGAAGCTTTCTTT.

J is TRBJ2-3 and V is TRBV7-3; D is unresolved. With 5 bases removed from V and 2 bases from J, the gap between germline ends came to 8 bases. Germline loops: CDR1 SGHTA, CDR2 FQGTGA. This CDR3 is built from 13 residues. Here the CDR3 DNA reads TGTGCCAGCAGCCGCCAGATCACAGATACGCAGTATTTT. Amino acid sequence: CASSRQITDTQYF.

This clone was recorded once. V and J are TRBV5-8 and TRBJ2-2; tentative D call: TRBD2 (6 bases). CDR1 is SGHTS, CDR2 YDEGEE, per germline. This CDR3 has 16 amino acids. Trimming left V 5 bases short and J 4 bases short, with 18 bases between. CDR3 sequence (DNA): TGTGCCAGCAGGGAAGAACTAGCCGGGGGCACCGGGGAGCTGTTTTTT. Its protein product is CASREELAGGTGELFF.

The rearrangement links TRBV4-3 to TRBJ2-3, with a possible D match to TRBD2 (6 bases). Trimming removed 0 bases at V and 5 bases at J, with 15 bases between. The germline V gene has CDR1 LGHNA and CDR2 YSLEER. This CDR3 comprises 16 residues. Written as DNA, the CDR3 is TGCGCCAGCAGCCAAGATTGGGGGGAGAGGGAAGATACGCAGTATTTT. Translated, it gives CASSQDWGEREDTQYF.

V usage is TRBV19 and J usage is TRBJ2-1; 10 nucleotides align to TRBD2. The junction had 4 bases not matched to a gene; V was cut back by 4 bases and J by 1 base. CDR1 and CDR2 from the germline V gene are LNHDA and SQIVND (reference sequence). CDR3 length: 16 residues. The CDR3 loop is CASSTTSGRSYNEQFF. The CDR3 coding sequence is TGTGCCAGTAGTACGACTAGCGGGCGATCCTACAATGAGCAGTTCTTC.

The genes are TRBV6-6 and TRBJ1-1, with a weak D call TRBD1 (5 bases). The germline V and J ends were trimmed by 6 bases and 4 bases, with 12 bases remaining between them. CDR3 size: 13 residues. CDR1 and CDR2 (germline): MNHNY, SVGAGI (reference sequence). The CDR3 coding sequence is TGTGCCAGCAGCACCAGGGAAGTCACTGAAGCTTTCTTT. This codes for CASSTREVTEAFF.

This clone was seen more than once but under ten times. The V and J genes are TRBV25-1 and TRBJ1-6; TRBD1 matches 10 bases. Germline trimming cut 2 bases from V and 7 bases from J; bases unmatched to any gene: 2. Germline V lookup: CDR1 MGHDK, CDR2 SYGVNS. The CDR3 covers 15 residues. This CDR3 is CASSEGQGGNSPLHF. In nucleotides, the CDR3 is TGTGCCAGCAGTGAAGGACAGGGGGGGAATTCACCCCTCCACTTT.

In its sample, this clone was seen a few times. The chain combines TRBV9 with TRBJ2-3, with a tentative D call TRBD2 (5 bases). Germline CDR1 is SGDLS and CDR2 is YYNGEE. The CDR3 contains 13 residues. Trimming pared 5 bases from V and 8 bases from J, leaving 15 bases between. CDR3 DNA: TGTGCCAGCAGTGATCTGGTTCGGGGTACGCAGTATTTT. Protein product: CASSDLVRGTQYF.

The CDR3 region has the DNA TGTGCCAGCAGTGACTCGACAACAGATACGCAGTATTTT. Its translation is CASSDSTTDTQYF. The chain carries TRBV6-4 and TRBJ2-3, with D unclear. The V end lost 0 bases, the J end lost 3 bases, and 4 bases lay between the germline ends. From germline, CDR1 is MRHNA and CDR2 SNTAGT. There are 13 residues in the CDR3.

J is TRBJ2-1 and V is TRBV2, with 13 bases aligning to TRBD2. Losses at the gene ends were 8 bases for V and 7 bases for J; bases not matched to a gene: 2. Germline CDR1 reads SNHLY; CDR2 reads FYNNEI. The CDR3 extends over 13 amino acids. CDR3 DNA sequence: TGTGCCAGCGGACTAGCGGGAGAAAATGAGCAGTTCTTC. Protein sequence: CASGLAGENEQFF.

This rearrangement joins TRBV4-1 to TRBJ1-2; perhaps TRBD1 as D (5 bases). The CDR3 is 14 residues long. Looked up from germline, CDR1 is MGHRA and CDR2 is YSYEKL. V gave up 4 bases and J gave up 4 bases, with 13 bases separating them. The CDR3 sequence: CASSPAGGAYGYTF. The CDR3 DNA reads as TGCGCCAGCAGCCCCGCTGGGGGAGCCTATGGCTACACCTTC.

The genes are TRBV11-3 and TRBJ2-5; D is unclear. Germline CDR1 and CDR2: SGHNT and YENEEA. The CDR3 has 14 amino acids. The ends were cut back, 2 bases at V and 5 bases at J, with 12 bases in the middle. CDR3 DNA sequence: TGTGCCAGCAGCTTAAATGCAGGTAGTGAGACCCAGTACTTC. Its translation: CASSLNAGSETQYF. Using reference TRBV11-3 and TRBJ2-5 for the parts outside the CDR3, the full variable domain is EAGVVQSPRYKIIEKKQPVAFWCNPISGHNTLYWYLQNLGQGPELLIRYENEEAVDDSQLPKDRFSAERLKGVDSTLKIQPAELGDSAVYLCASSLNAGSETQYFGPGTRLLVL.

The chain couples TRBV7-9 to TRBJ1-5, with D uncertain. The CDR3 extends over 13 amino acids. From germline, CDR1 is SEHNR and CDR2 FQNEAQ (reference sequence). Trimming left V 1 base short and J 6 bases short, with 7 bases between. This CDR3 reads CASSLEGVQPQHF. In DNA, the CDR3 is TGTGCCAGCAGCTTAGAGGGTGTTCAGCCCCAGCATTTT.

The chain combines TRBV5-5 with TRBJ2-3; TRBD2 aligns across 8 bases. Germline V gene lookup returns CDR1 SGHKS and CDR2 YYEKEE (reference sequence). The CDR3 extends over 15 amino acids. After removal of 0 bases from V and 2 bases from J, the junction contained 2 bases not matched to a gene. The DNA of the CDR3 is TGTGCCAGCAGCTTGGCCGGGGGGGTCACAGATACGCAGTATTTT. Translation: CASSLAGGVTDTQYF. The full variable domain, its missing parts supplied by reference TRBV5-5 and TRBJ2-3, is DAGVTQSPTHLIKTRGQQVTLRCSPISGHKSVSWYQQVLGQGPQFIFQYYEKEERGRGNFPDRFSARQFPNYSSELNVNALLLGDSALYLCASSLAGGVTDTQYFGPGTRLTVL.

The rearrangement joins TRBV7-2 to TRBJ2-1, with 14 positions matching TRBD2. Germline values: CDR1 SGHTA, CDR2 FQGNSA. The CDR3 spans 15 residues. V shed 7 bases, J shed 6 bases, and the junction held 5 bases outside the gene matches. This CDR3 is CASKLGTSGSNEQFF. CDR3 in DNA: TGTGCCAGCAAGCTCGGGACTAGCGGGAGCAATGAGCAGTTCTTC. Combining the CDR3 with reference TRBV7-2 and TRBJ2-1 gives the whole variable domain GAGVSQSPSNKVTEKGKDVELRCDPISGHTALYWYRQSLGQGLEFLIYFQGNSAPDKSGLPSDRFSAERTGGSVSTLTIQRTQQEDSAVYLCASKLGTSGSNEQFFGPGTRLTVL.

The chain recombines TRBV18 with TRBJ1-1; D uncertain. The germline V gene has CDR1 KGHSH and CDR2 LQKENI. The CDR3 length is 13 residues. The ends were cut back, 3 bases at V and 5 bases at J, with 10 bases in the middle. CDR3 region: CASSPPMGTEAFF. In DNA, the CDR3 is TGTGCCAGCTCACCGCCGATGGGGACTGAAGCTTTCTTT.

V is TRBV9 and J is TRBJ2-1; D remains unclear. The CDR3 loop spans 15 amino acids. The V gene lost 3 bases and the J gene lost 0 bases, with 10 bases spanning the gap. CDR1 is SGDLS, CDR2 YYNGEE, per germline. The DNA for the CDR3 is TGTGCCAGCAGCGCGTACCGCGACTCCTACAATGAGCAGTTCTTC. Translated, it gives CASSAYRDSYNEQFF.

This rearrangement joins TRBV7-9 to TRBJ2-3, with 9 bases matching TRBD1. Germline-derived CDR1 and CDR2 are SEHNR and FQNEAQ (reference sequence). The V gene end was trimmed by 5 bases and the J gene end by 2 bases; junction bases not matched to a gene: 5. The CDR3 consists of 15 residues. The CDR3 nucleotides read TGTGCCAGCAGCCATCGGACAGGGGACACAGATACGCAGTATTTT. It encodes CASSHRTGDTDTQYF. The full variable domain, rest sourced from reference TRBV7-9 and TRBJ2-3, is DTGVSQNPRHKITKRGQNVTFRCDPISEHNRLYWYRQTLGQGPEFLTYFQNEAQLEKSRLLSDRFSAERPKGSFSTLEIQRTEQGDSAMYLCASSHRTGDTDTQYFGPGTRLTVL.

The V gene is TRBV4-3, the J gene TRBJ1-4; no clear D. Trimming removed 0 bases from V and 7 bases from J, with 12 bases in between. The CDR3 length is 15 residues. From germline, CDR1 is LGHNA and CDR2 YSLEER. The CDR3 nucleotides read TGCGCCAGCAGCCAAGAGGTTGGGATTGGTGAAAAACTGTTTTTT. This translates into CASSQEVGIGEKLFF.

This clone has a single count. The chain carries TRBV5-4 and TRBJ1-1, with 7 nucleotides matching TRBD1. Germline loops: CDR1 SGHNT, CDR2 YYREEE (reference sequence). Trimming removed 0 bases from V and 4 bases from J; junction bases left unmatched: 6. CDR3 length equals 15 residues. The CDR3 bases are TGTGCCAGCAGCTTGGGACAGGGAGAGCTCACTGAAGCTTTCTTT. Translation gives CASSLGQGELTEAFF.

CDR3 DNA: TGTGCCAGCAGCTCGCAGGGCTATGGCTACACCTTC. Translating it yields CASSSQGYGYTF. The chain uses TRBV7-9 and TRBJ1-2, with a possible D match to TRBD1 (5 bases). Germline CDR1 SEHNR, CDR2 FQNEAQ (reference sequence). The CDR3 runs 12 residues. Trimming removed 4 bases at V and 4 bases at J, with 7 bases between. The full variable domain, with the rest looked up from reference TRBV7-9 and TRBJ1-2, is DTGVSQNPRHKITKRGQNVTFRCDPISEHNRLYWYRQTLGQGPEFLTYFQNEAQLEKSRLLSDRFSAERPKGSFSTLEIQRTEQGDSAMYLCASSSQGYGYTFGSGTRLTVV.

This clone was counted once. V is TRBV9 and J is TRBJ2-5, with 7 nucleotides matching TRBD2. V dropped 0 bases and J dropped 1; count of bases not matched to a gene: 3. Germline V lookup: CDR1 SGDLS, CDR2 YYNGEE. The CDR3 runs to 15 residues. The CDR3 nucleotides read TGTGCCAGCAGCGTAGAAGCGGGGCCCCAAGAGACCCAGTACTTC. This gives the protein CASSVEAGPQETQYF.

The sample holds a few counts of this clone. J is TRBJ2-1 and V is TRBV7-3; the D is unclear. Germline V gene sequence: CDR1 SGHTA, CDR2 FQGTGA. The CDR3 contains 16 residues. V was cut by 2 bases and J by 8 bases, with 19 bases left in between. The CDR3 bases are TGTGCCAGCAGCTTAGGCTATACCTCCCCGTCGGATGAGCAGTTCTTC. Translating it yields CASSLGYTSPSDEQFF.

In its sample, this clone was seen a few times. The rearrangement joins TRBV12-3 or TRBV12-4 to TRBJ1-2, with D possibly being TRBD1 (6 bases). V was cut by 3 bases and J by 8 bases, with 13 bases left in between. This CDR3 spans 13 amino acids. The CDR3 coding sequence is TGTGCCAGCAGTTTTTGGGAGGGGGAAGGCTACACCTTC. Its protein is CASSFWEGEGYTF.

This clone was found a few times. The gene calls are TRBV3-1 (or the pseudogene TRBV3-2) and TRBJ2-7; D possibly corresponds to TRBD1 (5 bases). V was cut by 3 bases and J by 7 bases, with 10 bases left in between. This CDR3 contains 12 residues. Germline V gene data show CDR1 as LGHDT and CDR2 as YNNKEL (reference sequence). Here the CDR3 DNA reads TGTGCCAGCAGCCACCTCAGGGAAGAGCAGTACTTC. It specifies CASSHLREEQYF.